A single sample is the source of the 10 T cell receptor beta chains below, sequenced in a study of T cells after yellow fever vaccination. Each CDR3 protein gets one entry after TCRdb re-called the 5' RACE reads with MiXCR. The sample comprises hundreds of thousands of distinct CDR3 sequences, roughly 14% of which are singletons, and over 12% rests with the top ten. Sequenced here: PBMCs, sampled on the day of the yellow fever booster vaccination. Every receptor here comes from a man aged 30 to 39 who received the YFV17D yellow fever vaccine.

The chain joins TRBV24-1 to TRBJ2-1; D may be TRBD2 (5 bases). The CDR3 covers 15 residues. Looked up from germline, CDR1 is KGHDR and CDR2 is SFDVKD. Trimming stripped 5 bases from V and 0 bases from J, with 10 bases between. Here the CDR3 DNA reads TGTGCCACCAGTGCTAGCTCCAGCTCCTACAATGAGCAGTTCTTC. Its protein is CATSASSSSYNEQFF.

This clonotype was detected a few times. The V call is TRBV6-5, the J call TRBJ2-7, with 8 bases matching TRBD1. The V and J ends lost 7 bases and 7 bases, in that order; junction bases with no gene match: 9. Germline V gene data show CDR1 as MNHEY and CDR2 as SVGAGI. This CDR3 comprises 13 residues. In DNA, the CDR3 is TGTGCCAGCAATCGGCAGGGGGCTGGAGAGCAGTACTTC. It translates to CASNRQGAGEQYF.

This clonotype was counted a few times. The V gene is TRBV5-5, the J gene TRBJ2-1; D unresolved. V was cut by 3 bases and J by 4 bases, with 11 bases left in between. This CDR3 contains 14 residues. Germline V gene sequence: CDR1 SGHKS, CDR2 YYEKEE (reference sequence). For the CDR3, the DNA is TGTGCCAGCAGCTATGAAGGCCCGTACAATGAGCAGTTCTTC. This codes for CASSYEGPYNEQFF.

The rearrangement uses TRBV5-6 and TRBJ2-7, with TRBD1 matching over 11 bases. There are 15 residues in the CDR3. Trimming removed 0 bases from V and 5 bases from J; junction bases left unmatched: 4. Germline V CDR1 and CDR2: SGHDT, YYEEEE. CDR3 amino acids: CASSLAGQGGDEQYF. The CDR3 nucleotides read TGTGCCAGCAGCTTGGCGGGACAGGGGGGAGACGAGCAGTACTTC.

The chain recombines TRBV20-1 with TRBJ1-1, with D uncertain. The CDR3 sequence is 13 residues long. Germline CDR1 reads DFQATT; CDR2 reads SNEGSKA (reference sequence). The V end was cut by 4 bases, the J end by 2 bases, with 11 bases between. The DNA for the CDR3 is TGCAGTGCTACTGGGGATTCTAACACTGAAGCTTTCTTT. It yields the protein CSATGDSNTEAFF.

The chain links TRBV1 to TRBJ2-6. TRBV1 is recorded as a pseudogene. This CDR3 contains 18 residues. For the CDR3, the DNA is TGCACCAGCAGCCAAGCCCCAGTTCCCATCTCTGGGGCCAACGTCCTGACTTTC. Its protein is CTSSQAPVPISGANVLTF.

The J gene is TRBJ2-7, the V gene TRBV3-1; TRBD2 is a possible D gene (6 bases). V lost 5 bases to trimming and J lost 2 bases, with 13 bases between them. There are 14 residues in the CDR3. Germline assignment: CDR1 LGHDT and CDR2 YNNKEL (reference sequence). The CDR3 loop reads CASSFRTTAYEQYF. The CDR3 nucleotides are TGTGCCAGCAGCTTCAGGACTACCGCCTACGAGCAGTACTTC.

This chain connects TRBV18 to TRBJ2-7; 11 bases match TRBD2. V shed 3 bases, J shed 2 bases, and the junction held 3 bases outside the gene matches. Germline assignment: CDR1 KGHSH and CDR2 LQKENI. The CDR3 is 15 residues long. The CDR3 protein is CASSPPSGRTYEQYF. In DNA form, the CDR3 reads TGTGCCAGCTCACCTCCTAGCGGGAGGACCTACGAGCAGTACTTC.

This clonotype was counted a few times. V gene TRBV7-9 combines with J gene TRBJ2-5, with D perhaps matching TRBD2 (7 bases). Trimming cost V 2 bases and J 0 bases, with 13 bases left between them. CDR1 and CDR2 (germline): SEHNR, FQNEAQ (reference sequence). The CDR3 has 16 amino acids. The CDR3 here is CASSLSWRGHQETQYF. DNA for the CDR3: TGTGCCAGCAGCTTATCGTGGCGGGGGCACCAAGAGACCCAGTACTTC.

In its sample, this clonotype was seen many times. The rearrangement joins TRBV5-5 to TRBJ1-1; 9 positions match TRBD1. Trimming took 3 bases from V and 10 from J; bases not matched to a gene: 1. CDR3 length equals 11 residues. Germline V gives CDR1 SGHKS, CDR2 YYEKEE (reference sequence). The CDR3 is CASSWTGVAFF. Here the CDR3 DNA reads TGTGCCAGCAGCTGGACAGGGGTAGCTTTCTTT.